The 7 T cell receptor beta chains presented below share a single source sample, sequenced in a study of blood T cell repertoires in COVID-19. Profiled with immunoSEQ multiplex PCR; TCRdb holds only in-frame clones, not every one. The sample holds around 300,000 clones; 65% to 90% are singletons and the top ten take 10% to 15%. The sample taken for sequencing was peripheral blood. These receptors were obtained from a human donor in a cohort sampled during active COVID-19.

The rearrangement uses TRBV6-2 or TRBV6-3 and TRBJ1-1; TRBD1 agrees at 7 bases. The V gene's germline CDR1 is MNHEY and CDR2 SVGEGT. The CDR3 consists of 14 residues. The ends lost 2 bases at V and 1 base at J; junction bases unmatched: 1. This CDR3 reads CASSYGTANTEAFF. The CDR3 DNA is TGTGCCAGCAGTTACGGGACAGCGAACACTGAAGCTTTCTTT.

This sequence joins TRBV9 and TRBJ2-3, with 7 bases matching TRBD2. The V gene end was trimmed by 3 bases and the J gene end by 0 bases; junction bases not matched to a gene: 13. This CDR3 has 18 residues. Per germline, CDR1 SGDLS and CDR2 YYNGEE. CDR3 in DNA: TGTGCCAGCAGCGCCTCCTCCCCTAGTAGCGGGAGCACAGATACGCAGTATTTT. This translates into CASSASSPSSGSTDTQYF.

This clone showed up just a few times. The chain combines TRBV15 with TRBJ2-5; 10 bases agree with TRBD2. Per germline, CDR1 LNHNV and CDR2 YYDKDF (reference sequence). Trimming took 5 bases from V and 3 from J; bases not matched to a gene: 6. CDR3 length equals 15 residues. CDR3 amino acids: CATSRSSGREETQYF. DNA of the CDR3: TGTGCCACCAGCCGTTCAAGCGGGAGGGAAGAGACCCAGTACTTC.

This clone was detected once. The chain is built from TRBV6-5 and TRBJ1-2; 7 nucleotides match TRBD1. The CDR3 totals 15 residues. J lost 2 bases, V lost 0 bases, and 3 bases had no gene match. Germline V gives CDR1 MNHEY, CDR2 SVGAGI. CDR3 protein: CASSYSDRANYGYTF. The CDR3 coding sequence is TGTGCCAGCAGTTACTCCGACAGGGCGAACTATGGCTACACCTTC.

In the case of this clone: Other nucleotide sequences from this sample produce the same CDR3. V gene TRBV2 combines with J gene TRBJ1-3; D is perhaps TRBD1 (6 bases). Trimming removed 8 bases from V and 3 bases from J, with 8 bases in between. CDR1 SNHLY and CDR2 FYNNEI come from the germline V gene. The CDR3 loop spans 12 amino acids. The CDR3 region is CASSRGGNTIYF. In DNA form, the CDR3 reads TGTGCCAGCTCCAGGGGTGGAAACACCATATATTTT.

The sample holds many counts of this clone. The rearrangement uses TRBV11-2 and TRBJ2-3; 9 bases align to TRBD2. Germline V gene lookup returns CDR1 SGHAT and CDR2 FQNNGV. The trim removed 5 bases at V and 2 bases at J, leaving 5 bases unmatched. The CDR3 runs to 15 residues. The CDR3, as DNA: TGTGCCAGCAGCCCGCGACTAGCGGCCACAGATACGCAGTATTTT. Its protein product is CASSPRLAATDTQYF.

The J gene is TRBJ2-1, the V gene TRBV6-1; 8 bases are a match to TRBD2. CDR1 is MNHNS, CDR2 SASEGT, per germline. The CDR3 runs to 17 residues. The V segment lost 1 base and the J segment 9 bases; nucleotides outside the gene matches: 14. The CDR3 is CASSEVVAGLFVGEQFF. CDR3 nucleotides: TGTGCCAGCAGTGAAGTAGTAGCGGGGTTATTTGTTGGTGAGCAGTTCTTC.